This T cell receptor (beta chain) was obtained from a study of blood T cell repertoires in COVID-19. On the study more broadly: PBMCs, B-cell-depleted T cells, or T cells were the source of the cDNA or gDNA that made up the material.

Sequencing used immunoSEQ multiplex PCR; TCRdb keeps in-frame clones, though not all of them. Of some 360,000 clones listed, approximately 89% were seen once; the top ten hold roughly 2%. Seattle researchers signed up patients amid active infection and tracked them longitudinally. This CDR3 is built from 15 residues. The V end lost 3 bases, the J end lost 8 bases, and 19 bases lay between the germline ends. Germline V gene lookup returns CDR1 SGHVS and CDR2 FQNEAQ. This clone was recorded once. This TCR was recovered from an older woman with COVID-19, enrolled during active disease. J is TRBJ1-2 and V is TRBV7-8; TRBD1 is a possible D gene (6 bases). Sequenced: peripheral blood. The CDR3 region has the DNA TGTGCCAGCAGCTTCCTACAGGGTCCTGCGACGGGCTACACCTTC. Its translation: CASSFLQGPATGYTF.